A selection of T cell receptor beta chains follows, all from one sample in a study of OX40 agonist ivuxolimab in advanced cancers. Profiling relied on immunoSEQ multiplex PCR, and the TCRdb table lists in-frame clones only, not all of them. The table has around 60,000 clones, 79% seen once. This sample comprised CD4+ or CD8+ T cells sorted from blood, obtained in a trial of the OX40 agonist ivuxolimab. These TCRs come from an adult with an advanced solid tumor such as melanoma, head and neck, liver or kidney cancer. Both conserved end residues are trimmed from each CDR3.

length | J | V | CDR3
11 | - | TRBV7-9 | ASSDGTAYEQY
12 | TRBJ2-1 | TRBV7-2 | ASSPAGGVNEQF
12 | TRBJ2-5 | TRBV2 | ASSRTRGQETQY
10 | TRBJ2-5 | TRBV30 | ACCGTGETQY
11 | TRBJ1-2 | TRBV27 | ASSFGQYYGYT
14 | TRBJ1-6 | TRBV7-6 | ASSLMVPGGNSPLH
13 | TRBJ2-5 | TRBV7-2 | ASSGGAGKQETQY
14 | TRBJ1-4 | TRBV27 | ASSFSPTGLNEKLF
11 | TRBJ2-4 | TRBV29-1 | SVMSDSKNIQY
12 | TRBJ1-4 | TRBV12-5 | ASGLFETNEKLF
11 | TRBJ1-1 | TRBV5-4 | ASSLFLNTEAF
11 | TRBJ2-3 | TRBV10-3 | AISESGGDTQY
12 | TRBJ2-1 | TRBV29-1 | SGDPGGAYNEQF
11 | TRBJ1-1 | TRBV2 | ASPDRGNTEAF
9 | TRBJ2-7 | TRBV27 | ASGSGYEQY
11 | TRBJ2-7 | TRBV9 | ASSVDGLYEQY
11 | TRBJ2-5 | TRBV2 | ASTADSQETQY
11 | TRBJ2-7 | TRBV7-9 | ASSFGYGYEQY
11 | TRBJ2-5 | TRBV23-1 | ASMSQGRETQY
13 | TRBJ2-7 | TRBV28 | ASSFFTGGLDEQY
11 | TRBJ2-7 | TRBV2 | ASSEGGPYEQY
13 | TRBJ2-7 | TRBV11-2 | ASSSGTTIVYEQY
12 | TRBJ2-1 | TRBV6-4 | ASSAASSYNEQF
12 | TRBJ1-4 | TRBV7-9 | ASSLGRAREKLF